A single sample gave rise to the 3 T cell receptor beta chains below, sequenced in a study of T cells in tuberculosis. Sequencing used immunoSEQ multiplex PCR; TCRdb keeps in-frame clones, though not all of them. Of around 29,000 clones listed, roughly 93% are singletons. Specimen: PBMCs. These receptors were obtained from a donor aged 10-35 years with latent tuberculosis or without tuberculosis infection.

This chain uses TRBV29-1 with TRBJ2-7; 7 positions match TRBD2. The CDR3 is 12 residues long. Germline loops: CDR1 SQVTM, CDR2 ANQGSEA. V lost 5 bases and J lost 6; bases outside the gene matches: 7. The CDR3 coding sequence is TGCAGCGTTCCTAGGACGGGGGGCGAGCAGTACTTC. Encoded protein: CSVPRTGGEQYF.

This clone has more than one count but fewer than ten. The chain links TRBV6-4 to TRBJ2-5; D possibly corresponds to TRBD2 (6 bases). The V gene lost 3 bases and the J gene lost 5 bases, with 13 bases spanning the gap. CDR3 length: 14 residues. Germline V lookup: CDR1 MRHNA, CDR2 SNTAGT. In DNA form, the CDR3 reads TGTGCCAGCAGTGAGGGGGGAGAGAGGGAGACCCAGTACTTC. Its protein product is CASSEGGERETQYF.

The chain is built from TRBV28 and TRBJ1-1, with TRBD1 identical over 9 bases. Germline V CDR1 and CDR2: MDHEN, SYDVKM. V was pared by 6 bases and J by 1 base, with 6 bases of the junction left unmatched. The CDR3 runs to 15 residues. The CDR3 DNA sequence: TGTGCCAGCAGGGGATGGGGACAGGGGAACACTGAAGCTTTCTTT. Translated, it gives CASRGWGQGNTEAFF. Using reference TRBV28 and TRBJ1-1 for the parts outside the CDR3, the full variable domain is DVKVTQSSRYLVKRTGEKVFLECVQDMDHENMFWYRQDPGLGLRLIYFSYDVKMKEKGDIPEGYSVSREKKERFSLILESASTNQTSMYLCASRGWGQGNTEAFFGQGTRLTVV.